The 3 T cell receptor beta chains below were found in one sample sequenced in a study of blood T cell repertoires in COVID-19. The protocol was immunoSEQ multiplex PCR, while the TCRdb copy is restricted to in-frame clones and leaves out a portion. The sample contains 140,000 to 150,000 clones, around nine tenths of which appear only once. Source material: peripheral blood. The receptors derive from a woman between 45 and 60 years old with active or convalescent COVID-19.

The chain has TRBV5-4 and TRBJ2-5, with TRBD1 as a possible D gene (5 bases). Trimming cost V 0 bases and J 4 bases, with 7 bases left between them. Germline assignment: CDR1 SGHNT and CDR2 YYREEE (reference sequence). The CDR3 consists of 13 residues. CDR3 sequence reads: CASSLGQIETQYF. In DNA, the CDR3 is TGTGCCAGCAGCTTGGGACAGATAGAGACCCAGTACTTC.

The V call is TRBV5-4, the J call TRBJ2-1; 7 bases map to TRBD2. This CDR3 comprises 15 residues. The trim removed 4 bases at V and 3 bases at J, leaving 7 bases unmatched. Germline CDR1 and CDR2: SGHNT and YYREEE (reference sequence). The CDR3 DNA sequence: TGTGCCAGCAGCATCCGGGGCGGGGGCTACAATGAGCAGTTCTTC. This encodes CASSIRGGGYNEQFF.

For the CDR3, the DNA is TGTGCCAGCAGCCAAGGGCCTAATGAGCAGTTCTTC. This sequence encodes CASSQGPNEQFF. The rearrangement links TRBV3-1 (or the pseudogene TRBV3-2) to TRBJ2-1; D is ambiguous. Germline lookup yields CDR1 LGHDT and CDR2 YNNKEL (reference sequence). CDR3 size: 12 residues. Trimming left V 1 base short and J 7 bases short, with 5 bases between.